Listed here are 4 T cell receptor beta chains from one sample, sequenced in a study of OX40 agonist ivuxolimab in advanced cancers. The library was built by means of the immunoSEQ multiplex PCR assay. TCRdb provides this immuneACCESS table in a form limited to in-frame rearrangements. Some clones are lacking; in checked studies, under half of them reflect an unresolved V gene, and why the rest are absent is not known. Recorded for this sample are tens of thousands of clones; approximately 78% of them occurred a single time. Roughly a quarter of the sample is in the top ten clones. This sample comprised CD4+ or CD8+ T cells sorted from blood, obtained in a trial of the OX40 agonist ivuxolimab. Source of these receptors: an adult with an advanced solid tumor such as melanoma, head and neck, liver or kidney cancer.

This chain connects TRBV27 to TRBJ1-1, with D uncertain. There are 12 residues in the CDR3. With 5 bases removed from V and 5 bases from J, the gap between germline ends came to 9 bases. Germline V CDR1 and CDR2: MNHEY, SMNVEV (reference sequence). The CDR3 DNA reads TGTGCCAGCAGTGGAGGTTGGACTGAAGCTTTCTTT. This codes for CASSGGWTEAFF.

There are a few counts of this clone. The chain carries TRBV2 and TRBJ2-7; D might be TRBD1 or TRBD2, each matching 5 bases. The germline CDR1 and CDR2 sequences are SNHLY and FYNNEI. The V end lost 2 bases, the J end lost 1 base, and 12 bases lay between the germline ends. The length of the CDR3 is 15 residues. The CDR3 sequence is CASSELFGASYEQYF. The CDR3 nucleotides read TGTGCCAGCAGTGAATTGTTCGGGGCTTCCTACGAGCAGTACTTC. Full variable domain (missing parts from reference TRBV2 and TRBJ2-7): EPEVTQTPSHQVTQMGQEVILRCVPISNHLYFYWYRQILGQKVEFLVSFYNNEISEKSEIFDDQFSVERPDGSNFTLKIRSTKLEDSAMYFCASSELFGASYEQYFGPGTRLTVT.

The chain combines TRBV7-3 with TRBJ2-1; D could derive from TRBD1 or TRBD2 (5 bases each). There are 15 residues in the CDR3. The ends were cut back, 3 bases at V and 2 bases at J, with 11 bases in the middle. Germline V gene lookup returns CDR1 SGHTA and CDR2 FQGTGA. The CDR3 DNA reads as TGTGCCAGCAGCTTCACCGGGGCAACCTACAATGAGCAGTTCTTC. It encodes CASSFTGATYNEQFF.

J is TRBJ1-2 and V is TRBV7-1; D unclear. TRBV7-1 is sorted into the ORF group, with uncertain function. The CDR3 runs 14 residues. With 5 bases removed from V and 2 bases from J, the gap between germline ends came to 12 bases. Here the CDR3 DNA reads TGTGCCAGCAGCATTCCCGGGGAGAACTATGGCTACACCTTC. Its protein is CASSIPGENYGYTF.